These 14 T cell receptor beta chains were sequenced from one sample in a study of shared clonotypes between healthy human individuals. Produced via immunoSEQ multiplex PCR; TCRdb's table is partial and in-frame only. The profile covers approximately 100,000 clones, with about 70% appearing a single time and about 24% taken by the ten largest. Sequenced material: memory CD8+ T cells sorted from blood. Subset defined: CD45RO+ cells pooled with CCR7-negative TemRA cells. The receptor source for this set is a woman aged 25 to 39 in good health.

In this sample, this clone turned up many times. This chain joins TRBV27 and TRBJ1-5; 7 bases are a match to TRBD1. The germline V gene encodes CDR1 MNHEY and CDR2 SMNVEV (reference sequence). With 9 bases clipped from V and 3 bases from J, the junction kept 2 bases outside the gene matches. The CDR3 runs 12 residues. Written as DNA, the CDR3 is TGTGCCAGTGGACAGGACAATCAGCCCCAGCATTTT. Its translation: CASGQDNQPQHF.

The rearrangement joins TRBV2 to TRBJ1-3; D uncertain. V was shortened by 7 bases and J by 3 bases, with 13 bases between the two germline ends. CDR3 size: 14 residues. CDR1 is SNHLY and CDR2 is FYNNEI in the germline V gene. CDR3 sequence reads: CASKPNWGGNTIYF. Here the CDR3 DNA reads TGTGCCAGCAAACCGAACTGGGGTGGAAACACCATATATTTT.

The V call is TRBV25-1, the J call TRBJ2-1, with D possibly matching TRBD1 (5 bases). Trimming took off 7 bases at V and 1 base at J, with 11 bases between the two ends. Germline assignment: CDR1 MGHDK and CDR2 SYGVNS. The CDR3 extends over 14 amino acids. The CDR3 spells CASNQGLSYNEQFF. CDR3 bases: TGTGCCAGCAATCAGGGTTTGTCCTACAATGAGCAGTTCTTC.

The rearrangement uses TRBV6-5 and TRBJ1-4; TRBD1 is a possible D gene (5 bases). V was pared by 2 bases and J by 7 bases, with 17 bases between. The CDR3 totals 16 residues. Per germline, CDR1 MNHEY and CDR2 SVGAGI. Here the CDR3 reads CASSYIGGGEAEKLFF. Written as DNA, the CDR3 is TGTGCCAGCAGTTACATAGGTGGAGGGGAGGCTGAAAAACTGTTTTTT.

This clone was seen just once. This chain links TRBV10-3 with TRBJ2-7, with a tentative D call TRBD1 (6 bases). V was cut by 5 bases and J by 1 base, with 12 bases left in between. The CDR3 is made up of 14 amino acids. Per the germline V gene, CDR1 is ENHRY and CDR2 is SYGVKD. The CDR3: CAISIGQNSYEQYF. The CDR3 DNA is TGTGCCATCAGTATAGGACAGAATTCCTACGAGCAGTACTTC.

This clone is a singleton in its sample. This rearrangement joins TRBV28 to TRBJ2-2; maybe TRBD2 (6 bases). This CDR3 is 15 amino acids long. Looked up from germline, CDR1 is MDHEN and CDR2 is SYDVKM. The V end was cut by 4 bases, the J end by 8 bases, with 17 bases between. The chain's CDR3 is CASSSLTRTWGELFF. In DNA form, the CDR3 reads TGTGCCAGCAGTTCCCTGACTAGGACGTGGGGGGAGCTGTTTTTT.

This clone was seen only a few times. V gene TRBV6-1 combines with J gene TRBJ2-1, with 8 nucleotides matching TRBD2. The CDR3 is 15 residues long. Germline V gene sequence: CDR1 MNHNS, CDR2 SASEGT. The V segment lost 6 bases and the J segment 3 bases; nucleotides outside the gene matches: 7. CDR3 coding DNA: TGTGCCAGCAGAGCACTAGCGGAAATCTACAATGAGCAGTTCTTC. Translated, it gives CASRALAEIYNEQFF.

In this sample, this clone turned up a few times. CDR3 coding DNA: TGTGCCAGCAGCTCCACAGGTGGGGGCACTGGCTACACCTTC. Translated, it gives CASSSTGGGTGYTF. This rearrangement joins TRBV5-4 to TRBJ1-2, with D perhaps matching TRBD1 (6 bases). The V gene lost 3 bases and the J gene lost 7 bases, with 16 bases spanning the gap. The V gene's germline CDR1 is SGHNT and CDR2 YYREEE (reference sequence). The CDR3 is 14 residues long.

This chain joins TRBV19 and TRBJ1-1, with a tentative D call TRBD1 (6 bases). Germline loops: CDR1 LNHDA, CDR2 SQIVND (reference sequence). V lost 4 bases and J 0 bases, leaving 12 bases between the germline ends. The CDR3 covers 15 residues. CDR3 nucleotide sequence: TGTGCCAGTAGTAGCAGGGGCTCCATGAACACTGAAGCTTTCTTT. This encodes CASSSRGSMNTEAFF.

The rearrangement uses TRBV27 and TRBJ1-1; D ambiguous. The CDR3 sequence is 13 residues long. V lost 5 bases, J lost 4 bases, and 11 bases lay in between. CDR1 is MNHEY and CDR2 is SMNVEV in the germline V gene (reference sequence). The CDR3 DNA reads TGTGCCAGCAGTGGACTCAGCGGCACTGAAGCTTTCTTT. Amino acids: CASSGLSGTEAFF.

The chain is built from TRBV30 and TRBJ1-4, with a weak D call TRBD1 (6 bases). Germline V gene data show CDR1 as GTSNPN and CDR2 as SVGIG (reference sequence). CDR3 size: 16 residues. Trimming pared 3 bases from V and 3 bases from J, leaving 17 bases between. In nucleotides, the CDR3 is TGTGCCTGGAGCCACGCTTCGACAGGCGCTAATGAAAAACTGTTTTTT. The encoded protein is CAWSHASTGANEKLFF.

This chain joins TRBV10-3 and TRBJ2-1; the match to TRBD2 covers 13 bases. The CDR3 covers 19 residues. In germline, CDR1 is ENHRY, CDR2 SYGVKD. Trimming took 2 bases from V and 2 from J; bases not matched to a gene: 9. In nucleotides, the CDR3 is TGTGCCATCAGTGAGCACGGACTAGCGGGAGAATCTCCCTACAATGAGCAGTTCTTC. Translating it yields CAISEHGLAGESPYNEQFF.

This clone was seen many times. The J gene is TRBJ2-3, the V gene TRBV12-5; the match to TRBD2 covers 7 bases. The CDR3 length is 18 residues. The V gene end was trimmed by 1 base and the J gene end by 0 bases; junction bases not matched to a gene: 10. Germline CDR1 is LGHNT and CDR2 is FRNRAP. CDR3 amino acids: CASGLGGRKGPSTDTQYF. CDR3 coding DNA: TGTGCTAGTGGTTTGGGCGGGAGAAAAGGGCCTAGCACAGATACGCAGTATTTT.

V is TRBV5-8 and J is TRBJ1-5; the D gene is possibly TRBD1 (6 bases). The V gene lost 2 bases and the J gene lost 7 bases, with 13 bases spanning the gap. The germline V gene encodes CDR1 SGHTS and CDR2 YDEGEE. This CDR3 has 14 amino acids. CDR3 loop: CASSFTGSGQPQHF. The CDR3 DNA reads TGTGCCAGCAGCTTCACAGGGTCGGGACAGCCCCAGCATTTT.